This T cell receptor (beta chain) was sequenced during a study of T cells after yellow fever vaccination. Looking at the study overall: Fractions low in cell number were prepared with SMART-Seq v4 Ultra Low Input.

Broader study findings: In post-booster samples, most primary-vaccination clones reappeared (just under 98% CD4, 88% CD8).

At least ten counts were recorded for this clonotype. The antigen is not known. TCRdb redid the calling of the 5' RACE reads with MiXCR, one entry per CDR3 protein. The sample lists some 160,000 distinct CDR3 sequences; around 7.2% were seen once. CDR1 is MDHEN and CDR2 is SYDVKM in the germline V gene. Deletions cut 9 bases from V and 8 bases from J, with 17 bases between. The CDR3 extends over 13 amino acids. This TCR came from a man younger than 30 who received the YFV17D yellow fever vaccine. This sequence joins TRBV28 and TRBJ2-1; D remains unclear. Sequencing was performed on CD4+ T cells sorted from PBMCs, taken 5 to 6 days after the first yellow fever vaccination. Here the CDR3 DNA reads TGTGCCAGTTGGAATCGGTGGAGAGATGAGCAGTTCTTC. The encoded protein is CASWNRWRDEQFF.